This entry lists 30 T cell receptor beta chains sequenced from one sample in a study of STAT3 mutations in large granular lymphocyte leukemia. General study findings and limits: Every T-LGLL patient had at least one immunodominant TCRbeta clonotype.

Antigen specificity for these receptors is unknown. Clones were read by immunoSEQ multiplex PCR, and TCRdb kept only the in-frame ones, dropping some. The sample lists around 15,000 clones, about nine tenths occurring once. Material for sequencing was peripheral blood mononuclear cells. These receptors originate from a woman in her fifties or sixties with T-cell large granular lymphocyte leukemia. Some clones in this sample may be carry-over from other donors' samples.

This chain connects TRBV5-1 to TRBJ2-3; no definite D call. The CDR3 has 14 residues. Per germline, CDR1 SGHRS and CDR2 YFSETQ. The V end was cut by 1 base, the J end by 4 bases, with 10 bases between. In DNA, the CDR3 is TGCGCCAGCAGCTTGTCGGGTACTGCAGATACGCAGTATTTT. Translating it yields CASSLSGTADTQYF. The entire variable domain, with the rest obtained from reference TRBV5-1 and TRBJ2-3, is as follows: KAGVTQTPRYLIKTRGQQVTLSCSPISGHRSVSWYQQTPGQGLQFLFEYFSETQRNKGNFPGRFSGRQFSNSRSEMNVSTLELGDSALYLCASSLSGTADTQYFGPGTRLTVL.

The chain carries TRBV27 and TRBJ2-1; 8 bases are a match to TRBD2. This CDR3 is 15 amino acids long. The germline V gene encodes CDR1 MNHEY and CDR2 SMNVEV (reference sequence). V trimming: 3 bases; J trimming: 10 bases; junction bases outside the gene matches: 11. The CDR3 protein is CASSLGLAGSREQFF. The CDR3 region has the DNA TGTGCCAGCAGTTTGGGGCTAGCGGGCAGTAGAGAGCAGTTCTTC.

The V and J genes are TRBV11-2 and TRBJ1-1; a weak D match, TRBD1 (5 bases). Germline V gives CDR1 SGHAT, CDR2 FQNNGV. Trimming stripped 4 bases from V and 3 bases from J, with 12 bases between. The length of the CDR3 is 14 residues. The CDR3 region has the DNA TGTGCCAGCAGCTGGAGGGGTGAGGACACTGAAGCTTTCTTT. It is translated as CASSWRGEDTEAFF.

This rearrangement joins TRBV28 to TRBJ2-7; 11 nucleotides agree with TRBD2. Germline assignment: CDR1 MDHEN and CDR2 SYDVKM. This CDR3 is built from 17 residues. V shed 4 bases and J 2 bases; nucleotides not matched to a gene: 10. The CDR3 DNA is TGTGCCAGCAGTTCCCCCGCAACTAGCGGGGGTACCTACGAGCAGTACTTC. Translation gives CASSSPATSGGTYEQYF. Supplemented by reference TRBV28 and TRBJ2-7, the full variable domain reads DVKVTQSSRYLVKRTGEKVFLECVQDMDHENMFWYRQDPGLGLRLIYFSYDVKMKEKGDIPEGYSVSREKKERFSLILESASTNQTSMYLCASSSPATSGGTYEQYFGPGTRLTVT.

The V and J genes are TRBV5-1 and TRBJ2-7, with D possibly called TRBD1 or TRBD2 (5 bases each). This CDR3 is 15 amino acids long. CDR1 SGHRS and CDR2 YFSETQ come from the germline V gene. V was trimmed by 0 bases and J by 2 bases, leaving 12 bases between them. The CDR3 reads CASSLGGEPPYEQYF. The CDR3 DNA reads TGCGCCAGCAGCTTGGGAGGGGAGCCTCCCTACGAGCAGTACTTC.

This chain connects TRBV19 to TRBJ2-3; D possibly corresponds to TRBD2 (5 bases). Germline CDR1 is LNHDA and CDR2 is SQIVND (reference sequence). The CDR3 is 16 residues long. V lost 5 bases and J lost 4, with 19 bases in between. This chain's CDR3 is CASSSSLGDLADTQYF. DNA of the CDR3: TGTGCCAGTAGTTCTTCTCTGGGAGACCTGGCAGATACGCAGTATTTT.

The chain has TRBV4-3 and TRBJ2-4; no firm D call. Between the trimmed V and J ends, which lost 3 bases and 0 bases, there was a span of 6 bases. Germline V gives CDR1 LGHNA, CDR2 YSLEER. CDR3 size: 14 residues. CDR3 nucleotide sequence: TGCGCCAGCAGCCAGCTACTAGCCAAAAACATTCAGTACTTC. Its translation: CASSQLLAKNIQYF.

CDR3 sequence reads: CASTAAGGWEQYF. The CDR3 DNA sequence: TGTGCCAGCACCGCGGCAGGGGGCTGGGAGCAGTACTTC. V usage is TRBV27 and J usage is TRBJ2-7; 8 bases align to TRBD1. V lost 7 bases and J lost 7; bases outside the gene matches: 9. The CDR3 sequence is 13 residues long. Per the germline V gene, CDR1 is MNHEY and CDR2 is SMNVEV (reference sequence).

This chain uses TRBV4-1 with TRBJ2-7; no reliable D call. Germline V gene lookup returns CDR1 MGHRA and CDR2 YSYEKL. Trimming shortened V by 0 bases and J by 3 bases, and 6 bases separated the two germline ends. The CDR3 runs to 13 residues. Written as DNA, the CDR3 is TGCGCCAGCAGCCAAGATATAGACTACGAGCAGTACTTC. It codes for CASSQDIDYEQYF.

This sequence joins TRBV7-9 and TRBJ2-2, with TRBD1 matching over 7 bases. CDR3 size: 15 residues. Germline assignment: CDR1 SEHNR and CDR2 FQNEAQ (reference sequence). V shed 3 bases, J shed 4 bases, and the junction held 5 bases outside the gene matches. CDR3: CASSFRQGATGELFF. Written as DNA, the CDR3 is TGTGCCAGCAGCTTTAGACAGGGTGCCACCGGGGAGCTGTTTTTT.

V and J are TRBV5-4 and TRBJ2-1; D might be TRBD2 (6 bases). This CDR3 contains 14 residues. V was trimmed by 5 bases and J by 0 bases, leaving 9 bases between them. Germline V gene data show CDR1 as SGHNT and CDR2 as YYREEE (reference sequence). The CDR3 sequence is CASSSGPSYNEQFF. The CDR3 DNA is TGTGCCAGCAGTAGCGGACCCTCCTACAATGAGCAGTTCTTC.

The chain has TRBV7-2 and TRBJ2-5; 13 bases match TRBD2. CDR3 length equals 17 residues. Germline V gives CDR1 SGHTA, CDR2 FQGNSA. Trimming at V came to 5 bases and at J to 5 bases, leaving 11 bases not matched to a gene. CDR3 in amino acids: CASSPGLAGAQWETQYF. CDR3 nucleotide sequence: TGTGCCAGCAGCCCTGGACTAGCGGGAGCCCAATGGGAGACCCAGTACTTC. Drawing the rest from reference TRBV7-2 and TRBJ2-5, the complete variable domain is GAGVSQSPSNKVTEKGKDVELRCDPISGHTALYWYRQSLGQGLEFLIYFQGNSAPDKSGLPSDRFSAERTGGSVSTLTIQRTQQEDSAVYLCASSPGLAGAQWETQYFGPGTRLLVL.

The chain employs TRBV5-6 and TRBJ2-5, with D hard to call. Trimming removed 0 bases at V and 3 bases at J, with 6 bases between. The CDR3 is 13 amino acids. Per germline, CDR1 SGHDT and CDR2 YYEEEE. This CDR3 reads CASSLGPKETQYF. DNA for the CDR3: TGTGCCAGCAGCTTGGGACCGAAAGAGACCCAGTACTTC. The whole variable domain, remainder taken from reference TRBV5-6 and TRBJ2-5, is DAGVTQSPTHLIKTRGQQVTLRCSPKSGHDTVSWYQQALGQGPQFIFQYYEEEERQRGNFPDRFSGHQFPNYSSELNVNALLLGDSALYLCASSLGPKETQYFGPGTRLLVL.

In nucleotides, the CDR3 is TGTGCCAGCAGCATAAGCGGGAGTGGGGAGACCCAGTACTTC. Translation: CASSISGSGETQYF. The genes are TRBV7-9 and TRBJ2-5, with TRBD2 matching over 8 bases. After removal of 5 bases from V and 5 bases from J, the junction contained 7 bases not matched to a gene. In germline, CDR1 is SEHNR, CDR2 FQNEAQ (reference sequence). The CDR3 contains 14 residues.

The rearrangement joins TRBV5-5 to TRBJ2-7, with no clear D. The CDR3 length is 14 residues. V lost 3 bases and J 6 bases, leaving 16 bases between the germline ends. Germline CDR1 and CDR2: SGHKS and YYEKEE (reference sequence). The CDR3 protein is CASSWAVLVREQYF. The DNA of the CDR3 is TGTGCCAGCAGCTGGGCAGTCCTGGTGCGCGAGCAGTACTTC.

This clone was counted a few times. The chain recombines TRBV5-1 with TRBJ2-2; D is unresolved. Germline V gene sequence: CDR1 SGHRS, CDR2 YFSETQ. The ends were cut back, 0 bases at V and 5 bases at J, with 5 bases in the middle. The CDR3 has 13 residues. The CDR3 DNA is TGCGCCAGCAGCTTGGCGGTGACCGGGGAGCTGTTTTTT. It yields the protein CASSLAVTGELFF.

V gene TRBV6-6 combines with J gene TRBJ1-5, with D maybe TRBD1 (5 bases). CDR1 and CDR2 (germline): MNHNY, SVGAGI (reference sequence). The ends were cut back, 3 bases at V and 4 bases at J, with 10 bases in the middle. The CDR3 loop spans 14 amino acids. DNA of the CDR3: TGTGCCAGCAGTTATCAGGGCACAAATCAGCCCCAGCATTTT. Amino acids: CASSYQGTNQPQHF.

The J gene is TRBJ2-1, the V gene TRBV9; D is uncertain. V lost 4 bases and J 7 bases, leaving 9 bases between the germline ends. CDR3 length: 12 residues. Germline V gene lookup returns CDR1 SGDLS and CDR2 YYNGEE. DNA of the CDR3: TGTGCCAGCAGCTCTTCCCTTAATGAGCAGTTCTTC. Translation: CASSSSLNEQFF.

V usage is TRBV6-5 and J usage is TRBJ1-2, with D uncertain. The CDR3 has 14 residues. V dropped 2 bases and J dropped 3 bases, with 10 bases sitting between them. Germline CDR1 is MNHEY and CDR2 is SVGAGI. The CDR3 DNA sequence: TGTGCCAGCAGTTACACTCCGGTGGACTATGGCTACACCTTC. This translates into CASSYTPVDYGYTF.

The chain joins TRBV6-4 to TRBJ2-3, with TRBD2 identical over 14 bases. The germline gives CDR1 MRHNA, CDR2 SNTAGT. There are 15 residues in the CDR3. V trimming: 4 bases; J trimming: 4 bases; junction bases outside the gene matches: 1. CDR3 amino acids: CASSGLAGGPDTQYF. CDR3 DNA: TGTGCCAGCAGTGGACTAGCGGGAGGGCCAGATACGCAGTATTTT.

This clone has only a few counts. CDR3 loop: CASSLVFPGTGSETQYF. The CDR3, as DNA: TGTGCCAGCAGCTTAGTATTCCCCGGGACAGGGTCGGAGACCCAGTACTTC. The chain is built from TRBV7-8 and TRBJ2-5; 9 bases align to TRBD1. From germline, CDR1 is SGHVS and CDR2 FQNEAQ. There are 17 residues in the CDR3. The V segment lost 1 base and the J segment 5 bases; nucleotides outside the gene matches: 11.

The gene calls are TRBV9 and TRBJ2-6, with D tentatively TRBD1 or TRBD2 (5 bases each). V was trimmed by 0 bases and J by 2 bases, leaving 9 bases between them. Germline V gives CDR1 SGDLS, CDR2 YYNGEE. The CDR3 loop spans 16 amino acids. The CDR3 is CASSVGGAAGANVLTF. The DNA of the CDR3 is TGTGCCAGCAGCGTAGGAGGGGCGGCTGGGGCCAACGTCCTGACTTTC. The entire variable domain, with the rest obtained from reference TRBV9 and TRBJ2-6, is as follows: DSGVTQTPKHLITATGQRVTLRCSPRSGDLSVYWYQQSLDQGLQFLIQYYNGEERAKGNILERFSAQQFPDLHSELNLSSLELGDSALYFCASSVGGAAGANVLTFGAGSRLTVL.

The chain employs TRBV5-1 and TRBJ2-2, with TRBD2 identical over 8 bases. In germline, CDR1 is SGHRS, CDR2 YFSETQ. After removal of 4 bases from V and 0 bases from J, the junction contained 2 bases not matched to a gene. CDR3 size: 15 residues. In nucleotides, the CDR3 is TGCGCCAGCAGCAAGGGACTAGCGAACACCGGGGAGCTGTTTTTT. Translation gives CASSKGLANTGELFF.

The V and J genes are TRBV6-5 and TRBJ1-3; D not resolved. CDR1 and CDR2 (germline): MNHEY, SVGAGI. CDR3 size: 13 residues. V lost 8 bases, J lost 2 bases, and 10 bases lay in between. The CDR3 is CASRVNPGNTIYF. CDR3 nucleotide sequence: TGTGCCAGCCGGGTAAATCCTGGAAACACCATATATTTT.

The chain recombines TRBV18 with TRBJ1-4; 10 positions agree with TRBD1. Germline lookup yields CDR1 KGHSH and CDR2 LQKENI. V lost 3 bases to trimming and J lost 6 bases; unmatched junction nucleotides: 7. The CDR3 has 16 residues. The CDR3 is CASSPGQGFVDEKLFF. The CDR3 region has the DNA TGTGCCAGCTCACCGGGACAGGGGTTCGTTGATGAAAAACTGTTTTTT.

The chain couples TRBV4-2 to TRBJ1-5, with a tentative D call TRBD1 (6 bases). In germline, CDR1 is LGHNA, CDR2 YNFKEQ. The CDR3 totals 15 residues. Trimming cost V 0 bases and J 8 bases, with 14 bases left between them. The CDR3 protein is CASSQDQQGYKPQHF. DNA for the CDR3: TGTGCCAGCAGCCAAGATCAACAGGGCTACAAGCCCCAGCATTTT.

The chain recombines TRBV5-4 with TRBJ1-1; possible D gene TRBD1, 6 bases. The CDR3 is made up of 15 amino acids. From germline, CDR1 is SGHNT and CDR2 YYREEE (reference sequence). Trimming took 3 bases from V and 1 from J, leaving 13 bases between them. The CDR3 loop reads CASSWGRRANTEAFF. CDR3 in DNA: TGTGCCAGCAGCTGGGGGCGGAGGGCGAACACTGAAGCTTTCTTT.

The V call is TRBV7-9, the J call TRBJ1-3; D unresolved. In germline, CDR1 is SEHNR, CDR2 FQNEAQ (reference sequence). The CDR3 has 13 residues. The V gene lost 2 bases and the J gene lost 4 bases, with 6 bases spanning the gap. The CDR3 DNA follows: TGTGCCAGCAGCTTACGGGAAGGAAACACCATATATTTT. Translating it yields CASSLREGNTIYF.

V gene TRBV27 combines with J gene TRBJ2-7; the D is unclear. The CDR3 extends over 11 amino acids. The germline gives CDR1 MNHEY, CDR2 SMNVEV (reference sequence). With 7 bases removed from V and 3 bases from J, the gap between germline ends came to 7 bases. The CDR3 nucleotides are TGTGCCAGCAAAGGGCGCTACGAGCAGTACTTC. This gives the protein CASKGRYEQYF.

The rearrangement joins TRBV30 to TRBJ2-7; D unresolved. This CDR3 is built from 12 residues. Trimming took off 0 bases at V and 2 bases at J, with 5 bases between the two ends. Germline lookup yields CDR1 GTSNPN and CDR2 SVGIG (reference sequence). For the CDR3, the DNA is TGTGCCTGGAGTGTAAGGGCCTACGAGCAGTACTTC. The encoded protein is CAWSVRAYEQYF.